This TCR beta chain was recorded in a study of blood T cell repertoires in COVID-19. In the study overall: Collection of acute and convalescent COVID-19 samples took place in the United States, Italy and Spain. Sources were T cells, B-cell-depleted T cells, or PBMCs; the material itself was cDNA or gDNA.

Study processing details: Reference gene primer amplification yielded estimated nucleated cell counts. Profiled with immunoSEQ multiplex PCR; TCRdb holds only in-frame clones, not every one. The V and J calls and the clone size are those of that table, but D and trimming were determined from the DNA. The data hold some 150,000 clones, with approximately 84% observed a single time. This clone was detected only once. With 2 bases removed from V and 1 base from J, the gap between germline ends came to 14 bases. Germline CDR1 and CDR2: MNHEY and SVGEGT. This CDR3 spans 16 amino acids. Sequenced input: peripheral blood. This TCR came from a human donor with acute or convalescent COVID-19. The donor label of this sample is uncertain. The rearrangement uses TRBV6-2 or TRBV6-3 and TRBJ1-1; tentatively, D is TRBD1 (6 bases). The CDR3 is CASSYQRTETNTEAFF. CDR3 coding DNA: TGTGCCAGCAGTTACCAACGGACAGAGACGAACACTGAAGCTTTCTTT.